The rows below give T cell receptor beta chains drawn from one sample of a study of blood T cell repertoires in COVID-19. Using immunoSEQ multiplex PCR, the repertoire was profiled, and TCRdb retains in-frame clones only, with some absent. Of hundreds of thousands of clones detected, 86% appear once; the ten largest clones hold 1.5% to 2%. The specimen sequenced was peripheral blood. The source of these receptors is a woman aged 55-69 years who had recovered from COVID-19. Each CDR3 is given without its conserved first and last residue.

v_call	j_call	cdr3_aa
TRBV9	TRBJ2-7	ASSVDQNYYEQY
TRBV5-1	TRBJ1-5	ASSSGLQANQPQH
TRBV5-1	TRBJ2-7	ASSYSTATYEQY
TRBV5-1	TRBJ2-2	ASSLLGEVGELF
TRBV5-6	TRBJ1-4	ASSTVGGNEKLF
TRBV6-5	TRBJ2-2	ASNRQGEVGELF
TRBV28	TRBJ2-7	ASRDSKLYEQY
TRBV12-3/TRBV12-4	TRBJ1-2	ASRPQGALGYT
TRBV7-9	TRBJ1-1	ASSPAGLREAF
TRBV7-9	TRBJ1-4	ASNTGGSNEKLF
TRBV7-2	TRBJ2-1	ASSLASVAYNEQF
TRBV7-3	TRBJ2-7	ASSLSGGEQY
TRBV7-6	TRBJ1-1	ASSSQEMNTEAF
TRBV28	TRBJ2-7	ASSPLYEQY
TRBV18	TRBJ2-1	ASSPPGQVLGQF
TRBV6-5	TRBJ1-1	ASSYAGTGNTEAF
TRBV29-1	TRBJ1-2	SFSPGTAQYGYT
TRBV7-9	TRBJ1-3	ASTPAGLGNTIY
TRBV15	TRBJ1-3	ATSWTGISGNTIY
TRBV19	TRBJ1-1	ASISIRDSTEAF
TRBV10-3	TRBJ2-7	AISESGLYYEQY
TRBV24-1	TRBJ1-5	ATSDRVVQPQH
TRBV24-1	TRBJ2-3	ATSDPHKRGGALDTQY
TRBV12-2	TRBJ1-2	ASRLASEDRGRGYT
TRBV5-1	TRBJ2-7	ASSRGQGDDEQY
TRBV3-1/TRBV3-2	TRBJ1-5	ASSQDLTLNQPQH
TRBV5-1	TRBJ1-1	ASSKQGHTEAF
TRBV11-1	TRBJ2-2	ASSPGNTGELF
TRBV7-3	TRBJ2-1	ASSRPKLAGDSPASYNEQF
TRBV28	TRBJ1-5	ASSPRQGINQPQH
TRBV4-1	TRBJ2-1	ASSPLSSGTYNEQF
TRBV5-1	TRBJ1-6	ASSLFNRENSPLH
TRBV25-1	TRBJ2-7	ASSEVRVDEQY
TRBV7-9	TRBJ2-3	ASSSTSGGVGQY
TRBV15	TRBJ1-5	ATRKSQGNSNQPQH
TRBV7-9	TRBJ1-1	ASSLAQGMNTEAF
TRBV14	TRBJ2-2	ASSQDPAGLTAGELF
TRBV7-2	TRBJ2-7	ASSWGLALAQY
TRBV5-4	TRBJ1-2	ASSFGQYYGYT
TRBV27	TRBJ1-2	ASSLSIVQNGYT
TRBV5-4	TRBJ1-1	ASSRGTGGTEAF
TRBV19	TRBJ2-3	ASSIASSGGADTQY
TRBV7-2	TRBJ2-1	ASSSSRTSGGDNEQF
TRBV7-2	TRBJ1-5	ASSLKLSNQPQH
TRBV2	TRBJ1-2	ASSEIGGVSGYT
TRBV28	TRBJ2-3	ASSLLAASTDTQY
TRBV2	TRBJ1-2	ASPAQGGGGYT
TRBV7-9	TRBJ1-1	ASSLLNTEAF
TRBV18	TRBJ2-5	ASSPFVLGGHQETQY
TRBV2	TRBJ1-6	ASSRAPGQTNSPLH
TRBV11-2	TRBJ1-3	ASRPGVGNTIY
TRBV28	TRBJ2-7	ASSSYSPDRED
TRBV28	TRBJ2-7	ASSLRGESYEQY